The T cell receptor beta chain under discussion was sequenced for a study of T cell responses to AZD1222 COVID-19 vaccine (TCRdb year 2021). Concerning the study at large: AZD1222 recipients given second doses at about 4 weeks or at about 12 weeks were pooled, since spike-specific TCR depth and breadth were not found to differ between the two schedules. TCR sequencing was performed for 230 to 250 trial participants, of whom around 200 were given two doses of AZD1222 and approximately 25 were given two doses of MenACWY control vaccine. Trial participants were enrolled by age into subgroups of 18-55, 56-69 and 70-plus years, and around 150, 29 and 61 TCR-sequenced participants, respectively, were included in these subgroups.

The CDR3 regions of human TCRbeta chains were subjected to immunosequencing. The authors' analysis ran thus. Repertoire TCRs were checked for matches against a reference library of SARS-CoV-2-specific TCRs that had been generated using the MIRA antigen-specificity platform. Breadth was defined as the fraction of unique TCRs that were SARS-CoV-2-associated, and depth was defined as the fraction of total T cells that were SARS-CoV-2-associated. Using the MIRA data, every spike-specific TCR was mapped to the spike region that the TCR reacted to and assigned to either a CD4 or a CD8 class. Log10-transformed breadth and depth values were compared by one-way ANOVA with Sidak's multiple comparisons tests. TCRdb stores this immuneACCESS table with in-frame sequences only. Part of the clones is absent; in the studies checked, under half of the shortfall reflects unresolved V genes, and no reason is known for the rest. That table supplies the V and J calls and clone size; D and trimming were determined from the DNA. This sample comprises some 140,000 clones, about 91% of them detected only once. The ten top clones hold roughly 2.8% of the sample.

This clone appeared once. Its cognate antigen has yet to be identified. Base qualities are missing; no much larger clone stands one base away. What this sample's time point label stands for: baseline before first vaccination. Vaccinee samples came from UK trials COV001 and COV002, including a single-blind randomized controlled phase 2/3 trial of AZD1222 (ChAdOx1 nCoV-19) in healthy adults. For TCRbeta chain sequencing, PBMC samples from trial participants were taken at day 0 and at day 28 after the second dose. What the study reported, not specific to this receptor: Reportedly, close to half of the unique spike-specific TCRs recognized epitopes lying outside the regions that are mutated in the B.1.351 and B.1.1.7 variants. CD4 TCRs associated with the vaccine covered the entire spike protein, and the dominant responses were in regions 160-218 and 743-854. Participants were mostly white British, with more females than males. The authors suggested clonal diversity may have been underestimated. Conclusions about previously exposed vaccinees are limited, since just 6 or 7 AZD1222 recipients were seropositive for SARS-CoV-2 at baseline. In the small 56-69-year group, the increase in depth fell short of significance, most likely because of low power. Because no day 14 peak-response samples were available, repertoires were characterized only after the peak T cell response. Spike-specific TCR breadth and depth rose significantly after two AZD1222 doses compared with day 0 and with MenACWY recipients.

The TCR originated in an adult in good health. This material consisted of peripheral blood, taken on day 0 of AZD1222 vaccination.

The DNA is as follows: TGTGCCAGCAGCTCGACTGGGCCGGGGTATGGCTACACCTTC. Its protein reads: CASSSTGPGYGYTF. This receptor chain uses TRBV11-1 and TRBJ1-2; no D gene is confidently identified. CDR1 and CDR2, per the germline V gene (reference sequence), are SGHAT and FQDESV. Trimming removed 4 bases from V and 5 bases from J, leaving 14 bases between the germline ends. The CDR3 contains 14 residues, cysteine and phenylalanine counted. The kept DNA is CDR3 alone, 42 bases in frame from the first base.